These 24 T cell receptor beta chains originate from one sample sequenced in a study of blood T cell repertoires in COVID-19. Here immunoSEQ multiplex PCR was the method, and the copy in TCRdb shows in-frame clones only, minus some. The table shows 40,000 to 65,000 clones, with roughly 84% occurring only once. Source material: peripheral blood. Receptor source: a man in his 70s with active COVID-19.

The chain couples TRBV5-6 to TRBJ2-7; 9 bases match TRBD1. The CDR3 spans 14 residues. Germline V gene sequence: CDR1 SGHDT, CDR2 YYEEEE. Unmatched junction bases numbered 1, after V lost 3 bases and J lost 0 bases. CDR3 coding DNA: TGTGCCAGCAGCTGGGACAGGGTCTCCTACGAGCAGTACTTC. Its translation is CASSWDRVSYEQYF.

The V and J genes are TRBV7-9 and TRBJ2-1; weak D call: TRBD2 (6 bases). The CDR3 covers 17 residues. V lost 4 bases, J lost 8 bases, and 24 bases lay in between. Germline V gene sequence: CDR1 SEHNR, CDR2 FQNEAQ (reference sequence). CDR3 DNA: TGTGCCAGCAGCTCTAGACGACTAGAAGGTTCTTACGATGAGCAGTTCTTC. It translates to CASSSRRLEGSYDEQFF.

The rearrangement joins TRBV4-3 to TRBJ2-7, with D perhaps matching TRBD2 (6 bases). Germline values: CDR1 LGHNA, CDR2 YSLEER. Trimming took off 5 bases at V and 2 bases at J, with 13 bases between the two ends. The CDR3 sequence is 14 residues long. The CDR3 reads CASSAVAGTYEQYF. DNA for the CDR3: TGCGCCAGCAGCGCTGTGGCGGGGACCTACGAGCAGTACTTC.

A single count supports this clone. The rearrangement uses TRBV4-2 and TRBJ2-5; the match to TRBD2 covers 10 bases. Germline CDR1 LGHNA, CDR2 YNFKEQ. With 0 bases clipped from V and 2 bases from J, the junction kept 15 bases outside the gene matches. CDR3 length equals 20 residues. The CDR3 sequence is CASSQDPTTRSGGVQETQYF. The CDR3 nucleotides read TGTGCCAGCAGCCAAGATCCCACCACTCGGAGCGGGGGGGTTCAAGAGACCCAGTACTTC.

The CDR3: CASSQGGQGAKGYTF. DNA for the CDR3: TGTGCCAGCAGCCAAGGAGGACAGGGGGCAAAAGGCTACACCTTC. The chain carries TRBV14 and TRBJ1-2, with 11 nucleotides matching TRBD1. Per the germline V gene, CDR1 is SGHDN and CDR2 is FVKESK. This CDR3 contains 15 residues. V shed 1 base and J 8 bases; nucleotides not matched to a gene: 6.

The rearrangement joins TRBV5-1 to TRBJ2-2; D might be TRBD2 (5 bases). The germline gives CDR1 SGHRS, CDR2 YFSETQ. Trimming removed 3 bases from V and 6 bases from J, with 6 bases in between. The CDR3 loop spans 12 amino acids. The CDR3 DNA sequence: TGCGCCAGCAGCTCGGAGGCCGGGGAGCTGTTTTTT. This encodes CASSSEAGELFF.

The chain recombines TRBV7-2 with TRBJ2-3; TRBD2 might be the D (6 bases). Trimming took 1 base from V and 5 from J, leaving 10 bases between them. The CDR3 has 14 amino acids. Germline V lookup: CDR1 SGHTA, CDR2 FQGNSA. The CDR3 DNA follows: TGTGCCAGCAGCTTAGTTGGGGGAGGAGATACGCAGTATTTT. This encodes CASSLVGGGDTQYF.

The chain employs TRBV4-2 and TRBJ1-5, with D tentatively TRBD1 (6 bases). The V end lost 3 bases, the J end lost 7 bases, and 16 bases lay between the germline ends. Germline V lookup: CDR1 LGHNA, CDR2 YNFKEQ. The CDR3 is 15 residues long. Here the CDR3 reads CASSQGGGGQQPQHF. The CDR3 DNA sequence: TGTGCCAGCAGCCAGGGAGGGGGGGGGCAGCAGCCCCAGCATTTT.

The chain employs TRBV9 and TRBJ1-4; D is undetermined. Trimming shortened V by 0 bases and J by 4 bases, and 16 bases separated the two germline ends. Germline V gives CDR1 SGDLS, CDR2 YYNGEE. This CDR3 region has 17 residues. The CDR3 protein is CASSVGRGWGGNEKLFF. The CDR3 nucleotides are TGTGCCAGCAGCGTAGGTCGGGGATGGGGAGGTAATGAAAAACTGTTTTTT.

The chain carries TRBV9 and TRBJ2-7; D is perhaps TRBD1 (7 bases). V lost 0 bases to trimming and J lost 4 bases, with 14 bases between them. The germline CDR1 and CDR2 sequences are SGDLS and YYNGEE. This CDR3 comprises 15 residues. CDR3 sequence reads: CASSVGGRGAYEQYF. Here the CDR3 DNA reads TGTGCCAGCAGCGTAGGAGGCAGGGGGGCGTACGAGCAGTACTTC.

This rearrangement joins TRBV5-1 to TRBJ1-6; 10 nucleotides line up with TRBD1. The CDR3 length is 15 residues. Germline V lookup: CDR1 SGHRS, CDR2 YFSETQ. Unmatched junction bases numbered 7, after V lost 4 bases and J lost 9 bases. The CDR3 protein is CASSPGQGFSSPLHF. CDR3 nucleotides: TGCGCCAGCAGCCCGGGACAGGGGTTTAGTTCACCCCTCCACTTT. Variable domain in full (rest from reference TRBV5-1 and TRBJ1-6): KAGVTQTPRYLIKTRGQQVTLSCSPISGHRSVSWYQQTPGQGLQFLFEYFSETQRNKGNFPGRFSGRQFSNSRSEMNVSTLELGDSALYLCASSPGQGFSSPLHFGNGTRLTVT.

The chain uses TRBV24-1 and TRBJ2-4; 8 bases align to TRBD2. The junction had 10 bases not matched to a gene; V was cut back by 6 bases and J by 7 bases. This CDR3 is 15 amino acids long. Germline assignment: CDR1 KGHDR and CDR2 SFDVKD. The CDR3 sequence: CATSRGGRDGNIQYF. The CDR3 DNA reads TGTGCCACCAGTCGGGGGGGCCGGGACGGGAACATTCAGTACTTC.

Only one count was recorded for this clone. This chain joins TRBV7-2 and TRBJ1-4, with unresolved D. The CDR3 is 17 amino acids. Germline CDR1 and CDR2: SGHTA and FQGNSA. Trimming removed 1 base from V and 3 bases from J, with 15 bases in between. In nucleotides, the CDR3 is TGTGCCAGCAGCTTAGGAGTGTTAATGGGAGCTAATGAAAAACTGTTTTTT. It translates to CASSLGVLMGANEKLFF.

The chain employs TRBV18 and TRBJ2-1, with TRBD1 matching 7 bases. This CDR3 contains 13 residues. CDR1 KGHSH and CDR2 LQKENI come from the germline V gene. Losses at the gene ends were 1 base for V and 7 bases for J; bases not matched to a gene: 1. CDR3 region: CASSPQGANEQFF. Here the CDR3 DNA reads TGTGCCAGCTCACCACAGGGGGCGAATGAGCAGTTCTTC.

The chain combines TRBV5-1 with TRBJ2-3; a possible D gene is TRBD2 (6 bases). Germline CDR1 SGHRS, CDR2 YFSETQ. V dropped 3 bases and J dropped 0 bases, with 11 bases sitting between them. This CDR3 comprises 15 residues. The CDR3, as DNA: TGCGCCAGCAGCTATTCCGGGACTAGCACAGATACGCAGTATTTT. Translated: CASSYSGTSTDTQYF.

This chain connects TRBV19 to TRBJ1-2; 9 bases are shared with TRBD1. The CDR3 length is 15 residues. Germline CDR1 is LNHDA and CDR2 is SQIVND (reference sequence). J was trimmed by 1 base and V by 6 bases; bases with no gene match: 6. The CDR3 here is CASRAQGAGNYGYTF. The CDR3 bases are TGTGCCAGTAGGGCACAGGGGGCGGGTAACTATGGCTACACCTTC.

Within the sample, this clone is medium-sized. The chain couples TRBV5-4 to TRBJ1-2, with 8 bases fitting TRBD1. Trimming cost V 5 bases and J 7 bases; bases outside gene matches: 10. CDR3 size: 14 residues. In germline, CDR1 is SGHNT, CDR2 YYREEE (reference sequence). The CDR3 loop reads CASRTGQGEGGYTF. For the CDR3, the DNA is TGTGCCAGCAGGACAGGACAGGGCGAAGGTGGCTACACCTTC.

This clone has just a few counts. The V and J genes are TRBV7-2 and TRBJ2-4; D perhaps matches TRBD2 (6 bases). The CDR3 has 14 amino acids. Trimming pared 0 bases from V and 7 bases from J, leaving 10 bases between. Germline CDR1 and CDR2: SGHTA and FQGNSA. CDR3 amino acids: CASSLAGGRNIQYF. The CDR3 DNA reads TGTGCCAGCAGCTTAGCTGGGGGGAGGAACATTCAGTACTTC.

The chain employs TRBV4-2 and TRBJ2-5; TRBD1 agrees at 7 bases. CDR1 and CDR2 (germline): LGHNA, YNFKEQ. CDR3 size: 17 residues. The ends lost 0 bases at V and 7 bases at J; junction bases unmatched: 14. As DNA, the CDR3 is TGTGCCAGCAGCCAAGATCCGGACAGGACCGCTTCTGGGACCCAGTACTTC. This sequence encodes CASSQDPDRTASGTQYF.

This clone was found once. This rearrangement joins TRBV3-1 (or the pseudogene TRBV3-2) to TRBJ2-2; possible D gene TRBD2, 5 bases. The CDR3 sequence is 14 residues long. Germline V gene data show CDR1 as LGHDT and CDR2 as YNNKEL (reference sequence). Trimming shortened V by 6 bases and J by 3 bases, and 11 bases separated the two germline ends. The CDR3 reads CASSGQRHTGELFF. In DNA, the CDR3 is TGTGCCAGCAGTGGGCAGCGGCACACCGGGGAGCTGTTTTTT.

V usage is TRBV19 and J usage is TRBJ2-1; D possibly corresponds to TRBD1 (6 bases). The germline V and J ends were trimmed by 1 base and 5 bases, with 12 bases remaining between them. CDR1 and CDR2 from the germline V gene are LNHDA and SQIVND (reference sequence). The CDR3 is 15 amino acids. In DNA, the CDR3 is TGTGCCAGTAGTATAGGGCAGGGGATAGACAATGAGCAGTTCTTC. It specifies CASSIGQGIDNEQFF. Based on the CDR3 plus reference TRBV19 and TRBJ2-1, the full variable domain is DGGITQSPKYLFRKEGQNVTLSCEQNLNHDAMYWYRQDPGQGLRLIYYSQIVNDFQKGDIAEGYSVSREKKESFPLTVTSAQKNPTAFYLCASSIGQGIDNEQFFGPGTRLTVL.

The V gene is TRBV12-3 or TRBV12-4, the J gene TRBJ1-5, with D possibly TRBD1 on 5 matching bases. V was clipped by 4 bases and J by 7 bases, with 8 bases between them. The CDR3 is 12 residues long. The CDR3: CASSSGGQPQHF. In nucleotides, the CDR3 is TGTGCCAGCAGTTCCGGGGGGCAGCCCCAGCATTTT.

The genes are TRBV9 and TRBJ1-3, with D perhaps matching TRBD1 (6 bases). Germline-derived CDR1 and CDR2 are SGDLS and YYNGEE. Trimming took 0 bases from V and 2 from J, leaving 12 bases between them. The CDR3 sequence is 16 residues long. CDR3 amino acids: CASSVDLRGTGNTIYF. The DNA of the CDR3 is TGTGCCAGCAGCGTAGATCTCAGGGGAACTGGAAACACCATATATTTT.

CDR3 region: CASTPGGGYNEQFF. As DNA, the CDR3 is TGTGCCAGCACCCCCGGCGGGGGCTACAATGAGCAGTTCTTC. This chain joins TRBV6-5 and TRBJ2-1, with TRBD2 matching over 7 bases. The trim removed 7 bases at V and 3 bases at J, leaving 6 bases unmatched. Germline CDR1 MNHEY, CDR2 SVGAGI. The CDR3 runs 14 residues.